This TCR beta chain comes out of a study of regulatory T cells in long-lasting Graves disease. Stated time point: newly diagnosed GD, antithyroid drugs for less than 3 months. Preparation of the TCR library used RNA extracted from PBMCs. Combining iRepertoire HTBI primers with Arm-PCR of CDR3 regions, the authors built TCR beta libraries. TCRdb reprocessed the multiplex PCR reads with MiXCR, giving one entry per CDR3 protein. The sample has roughly 400,000 distinct CDR3 sequences; roughly 15% are singletons. Germline trimming cut 3 bases from V and 10 bases from J; bases unmatched to any gene: 8. The CDR3 loop spans 14 amino acids. Germline V gene lookup returns CDR1 DFQATT and CDR2 SNEGSKA (reference sequence). This same sample was also taken into another study, of T cells in Graves' hyperthyroidism and ophthalmopathy.

The sequence came from a woman between 18 and 29 years old with Graves disease. The chain links TRBV20-1 to TRBJ2-1; 11 nucleotides line up with TRBD2. Here the sequenced sample was peripheral blood mononuclear cells (PBMCs), taken at new diagnosis, from a patient treated with antithyroid drugs. The CDR3 DNA reads TGCAGTGCTAGTGCTAGCGGGAGGACTTACGAGCAGTTCTTC. It codes for CSASASGRTYEQFF.